The clone carrying this T cell receptor (beta chain) came up many times. Its specificity is not known. The time point was: persistent/refractory GD, antithyroid drugs over 5 years with positive TRAb. Construction of the TCR library relied on RNA isolated from PBMCs. This CDR3 comprises 14 residues. Trimming pared 6 bases from V and 6 bases from J, leaving 17 bases between. This sample is drawn from a study of regulatory T cells in long-lasting Graves disease. Regarding the study as a whole: Persistent disease was characterized by preferential usage of TRBV28, TRBJ1-2 and TRBJ2-5. Between persistent patients, roughly 2,600 public clonotypes were shared, exceeding the roughly 1,000 shared between new patients.

In building TCR beta libraries, iRepertoire HTBI primers were used together with Arm-PCR of CDR3 regions. From the multiplex PCR reads, TCRdb called clonotypes with MiXCR, one entry per CDR3 protein. The sample lists about 470,000 distinct CDR3 sequences, about a fifth occurring once. The clonotype comes from a female donor with Graves disease. The V gene is TRBV12-3 or TRBV12-4, the J gene TRBJ1-2; D remains ambiguous. The sequences come from peripheral blood mononuclear cells (PBMCs), collected when the disease was refractory, from a patient treated with antithyroid drugs. The CDR3 nucleotides read TGTGCCAGCAGGCCTCCGTCCCTAAGAAATGGCTACACCTTC. It yields the protein CASRPPSLRNGYTF.